Following are 10 T cell receptor beta chains from one sample sequenced in a study of shared clonotypes between healthy human individuals. Assay: immunoSEQ multiplex PCR; the TCRdb copy retains only in-frame clones and omits some. The data show approximately 2,000,000 clones, with under 95% seen just once and around 0.38% held by the top ten. The sequenced sample consisted of naive CD4+ T cells from PBMCs. Subset: CD45RA+ positively selected. Every receptor here comes from a man in his late teens or twenties in good health. Some clones in this sample may be carry-over from other donors' samples.

This rearrangement joins TRBV4-3 to TRBJ2-7; no clear D. Germline V gene data show CDR1 as LGHNA and CDR2 as YSLEER. The CDR3 has 15 residues. The ends were cut back, 1 base at V and 0 bases at J, with 10 bases in the middle. The CDR3 sequence is CASSQATVSSYEQYF. CDR3 coding DNA: TGCGCCAGCAGCCAAGCGACGGTGAGCTCCTACGAGCAGTACTTC.

The chain links TRBV29-1 to TRBJ2-7, with 10 bases lining up with TRBD1. V was clipped by 4 bases and J by 5 bases; unmatched bases: 8. Germline V gene lookup returns CDR1 SQVTM and CDR2 ANQGSEA. This CDR3 has 14 residues. CDR3 bases: TGCAGCGTTGCCAGGACAGGGGGGGCCCACGAGCAGTACTTC. The encoded protein is CSVARTGGAHEQYF.

This chain uses TRBV6-5 with TRBJ2-1; 8 positions agree with TRBD1. The CDR3 length is 14 residues. V was pared by 5 bases and J by 3 bases, with 3 bases of the junction left unmatched. Germline V lookup: CDR1 MNHEY, CDR2 SVGAGI. For the CDR3, the DNA is TGTGCCAGCAGTCGGACAGGGATCTACAATGAGCAGTTCTTC. It encodes CASSRTGIYNEQFF.

Remarks on this clone: The same CDR3 also results from other DNA sequences found in this sample. The J gene is TRBJ2-7, the V gene TRBV18, with 9 bases that match TRBD1. Per the germline V gene, CDR1 is KGHSH and CDR2 is LQKENI. The CDR3 length is 14 residues. Trimming at V came to 6 bases and at J to 2 bases, leaving 5 bases not matched to a gene. CDR3 nucleotides: TGTGCCAGCTCCTCCGGGACAGGGCCCTACGAGCAGTACTTC. The encoded protein is CASSSGTGPYEQYF.

The J gene is TRBJ2-2, the V gene TRBV29-1; 12 positions match TRBD1. V lost 4 bases, J lost 2 bases, and 8 bases stayed unmatched. CDR1 SQVTM and CDR2 ANQGSEA come from the germline V gene. CDR3 size: 17 residues. The CDR3 DNA reads as TGCAGCGTTGTGGGGGACAGGGGGCGGCCAAACACCGGGGAGCTGTTTTTT. Residues: CSVVGDRGRPNTGELFF.

V and J are TRBV27 and TRBJ1-1; TRBD1 is a possible D gene (6 bases). CDR3 length: 14 residues. V lost 6 bases and J lost 0, with 11 bases in between. CDR1 and CDR2 from the germline V gene are MNHEY and SMNVEV (reference sequence). CDR3 DNA: TGTGCCAGCAGACGGACAGAGATGAACACTGAAGCTTTCTTT. It yields the protein CASRRTEMNTEAFF.

The chain is built from TRBV7-9 and TRBJ2-7, with D possibly being TRBD1 (6 bases). The CDR3 length is 13 residues. Germline CDR1 and CDR2: SEHNR and FQNEAQ (reference sequence). The germline V and J ends were trimmed by 5 bases and 6 bases, with 14 bases remaining between them. The CDR3: CASSQTGWSEQYF. The CDR3 DNA follows: TGTGCCAGCAGCCAGACAGGATGGAGCGAGCAGTACTTC.

This chain connects TRBV4-1 to TRBJ2-6; 9 bases align to TRBD1. The CDR3 has 18 amino acids. The V gene end was trimmed by 0 bases and the J gene end by 0 bases; junction bases not matched to a gene: 3. Germline CDR1 and CDR2: MGHRA and YSYEKL. The CDR3, as DNA: TGCGCCAGCAGCCAAGATAAGACAGGGGGCTCTGGGGCCAACGTCCTGACTTTC. Its protein is CASSQDKTGGSGANVLTF.

This clone turned up a few times. This sample also contains other DNA sequences that code for the same CDR3. In DNA, the CDR3 is TGCAGTGCTAGAGTGAACACTGAAGCTTTCTTT. Translation: CSARVNTEAFF. V usage is TRBV20-1 and J usage is TRBJ1-1; no reliable D call. This CDR3 is built from 11 residues. The V and J ends lost 1 base and 0 bases respectively, with 0 bases between them. Germline CDR1 reads DFQATT; CDR2 reads SNEGSKA (reference sequence).

The chain combines TRBV6-1 with TRBJ1-3; TRBD1 aligns across 7 bases. After removal of 6 bases from V and 1 base from J, the junction contained 6 bases not matched to a gene. The CDR3 totals 15 residues. The germline V gene has CDR1 MNHNS and CDR2 SASEGT. CDR3 sequence: CASRSDRASGNTIYF. The DNA of the CDR3 is TGTGCCAGCAGGAGCGACAGGGCTTCTGGAAACACCATATATTTT.